This T cell receptor beta chain was sequenced in a study of CD8+CD57+ T cells in acquired aplastic anemia. Both TCR beta VDJ combination and CDR3 sequence profiling were carried out. Genomic DNA was the template for this profiling. MiXCR, applied by TCRdb to the reads, yields one record per CDR3 protein. This sample has around 430,000 distinct CDR3 sequences; roughly 34% occur once, and the top ten carry 0.82%. V gave up 5 bases and J gave up 1 base; unmatched junction bases: 9. The CDR3 runs 15 residues. The germline CDR1 and CDR2 sequences are DFQATT and SNEGSKA (reference sequence). Selection for sequencing was limited to patients who had shown CD8+CD57+ cell expansion by flow cytometry.

The genes are TRBV20-1 and TRBJ1-1; 8 nucleotides match TRBD1. The source of this sequence is a human donor with aplastic anemia. The sample comprised sorted CD4+, CD8+, or CD8+CD57+ T cells (not recorded which) from PBMCs. The CDR3 reads CSASIPDRGNTEAFF. CDR3 DNA: TGCAGTGCTTCGATCCCCGACAGGGGGAACACTGAAGCTTTCTTT.